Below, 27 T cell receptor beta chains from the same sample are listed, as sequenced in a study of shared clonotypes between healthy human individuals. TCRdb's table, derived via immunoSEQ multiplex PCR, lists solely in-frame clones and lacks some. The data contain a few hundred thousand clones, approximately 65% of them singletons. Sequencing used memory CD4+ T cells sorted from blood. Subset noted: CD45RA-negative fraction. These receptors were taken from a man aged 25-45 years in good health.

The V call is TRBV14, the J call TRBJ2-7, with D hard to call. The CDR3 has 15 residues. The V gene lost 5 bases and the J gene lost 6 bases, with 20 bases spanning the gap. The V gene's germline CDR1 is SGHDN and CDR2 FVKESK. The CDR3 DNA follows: TGTGCCAGCAGCTTCCAAGCTGCGGCGCTCGTCGAGCAGTACTTC. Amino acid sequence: CASSFQAAALVEQYF.

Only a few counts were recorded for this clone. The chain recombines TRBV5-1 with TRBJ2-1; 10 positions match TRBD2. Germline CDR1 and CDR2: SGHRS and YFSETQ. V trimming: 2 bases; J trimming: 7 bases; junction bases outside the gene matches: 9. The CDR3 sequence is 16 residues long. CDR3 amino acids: CASSLNLAGAGNEQFF. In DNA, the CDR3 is TGCGCCAGCAGCTTAAACCTAGCGGGAGCCGGGAATGAGCAGTTCTTC.

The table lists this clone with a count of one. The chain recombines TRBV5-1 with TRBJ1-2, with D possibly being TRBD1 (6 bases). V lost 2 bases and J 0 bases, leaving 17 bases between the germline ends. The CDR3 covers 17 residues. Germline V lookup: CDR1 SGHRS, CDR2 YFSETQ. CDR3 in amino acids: CASSLPPLQGANYGYTF. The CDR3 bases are TGCGCCAGCAGCTTACCTCCTTTACAGGGAGCTAACTATGGCTACACCTTC.

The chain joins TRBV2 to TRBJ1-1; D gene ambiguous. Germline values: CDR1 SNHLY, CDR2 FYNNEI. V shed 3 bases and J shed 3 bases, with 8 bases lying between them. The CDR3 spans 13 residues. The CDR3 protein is CASSEGPYTEAFF. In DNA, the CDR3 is TGTGCCAGCAGTGAGGGCCCCTACACTGAAGCTTTCTTT.

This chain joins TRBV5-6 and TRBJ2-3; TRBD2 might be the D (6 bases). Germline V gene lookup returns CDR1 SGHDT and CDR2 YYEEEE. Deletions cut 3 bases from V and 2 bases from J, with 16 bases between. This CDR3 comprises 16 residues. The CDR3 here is CASSSVRDSPTDTQYF. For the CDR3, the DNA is TGTGCCAGCAGCTCAGTCCGGGACTCCCCCACAGATACGCAGTATTTT.

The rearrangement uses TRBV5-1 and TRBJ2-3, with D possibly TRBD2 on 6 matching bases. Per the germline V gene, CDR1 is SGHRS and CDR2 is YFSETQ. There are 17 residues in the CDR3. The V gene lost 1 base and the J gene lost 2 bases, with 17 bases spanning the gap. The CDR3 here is CASSLKRVGGYTDTQYF. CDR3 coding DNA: TGCGCCAGCAGCTTGAAGCGGGTGGGGGGATACACAGATACGCAGTATTTT.

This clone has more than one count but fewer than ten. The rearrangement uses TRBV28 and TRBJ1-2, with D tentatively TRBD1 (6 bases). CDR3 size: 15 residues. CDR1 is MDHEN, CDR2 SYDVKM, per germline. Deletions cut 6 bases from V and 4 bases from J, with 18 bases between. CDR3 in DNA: TGTGCCAGCAGGGGAGAACAGGGTTTTGGCTATGGCTACACCTTC. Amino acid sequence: CASRGEQGFGYGYTF.

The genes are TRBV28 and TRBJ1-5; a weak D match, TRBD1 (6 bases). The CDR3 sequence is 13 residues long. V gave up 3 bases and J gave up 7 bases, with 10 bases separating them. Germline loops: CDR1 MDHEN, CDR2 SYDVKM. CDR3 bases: TGTGCCAGCAGTTTGACAGGAAGGCAGCCCCAGCATTTT. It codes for CASSLTGRQPQHF.

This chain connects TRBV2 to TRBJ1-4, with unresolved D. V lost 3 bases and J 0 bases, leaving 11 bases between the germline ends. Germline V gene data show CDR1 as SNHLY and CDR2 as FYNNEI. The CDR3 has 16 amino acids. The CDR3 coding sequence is TGTGCCAGCAGTGACGGCAGCCTTGCAACTAATGAAAAACTGTTTTTT. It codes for CASSDGSLATNEKLFF. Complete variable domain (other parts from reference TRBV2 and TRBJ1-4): EPEVTQTPSHQVTQMGQEVILRCVPISNHLYFYWYRQILGQKVEFLVSFYNNEISEKSEIFDDQFSVERPDGSNFTLKIRSTKLEDSAMYFCASSDGSLATNEKLFFGSGTQLSVL.

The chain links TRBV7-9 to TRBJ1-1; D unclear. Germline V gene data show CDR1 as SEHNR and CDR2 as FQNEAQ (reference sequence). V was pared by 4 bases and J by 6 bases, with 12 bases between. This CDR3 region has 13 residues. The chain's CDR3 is CASSYTEVSEAFF. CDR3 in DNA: TGTGCCAGCAGCTACACAGAGGTTTCTGAAGCTTTCTTT. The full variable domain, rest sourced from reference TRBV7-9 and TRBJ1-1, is DTGVSQNPRHKITKRGQNVTFRCDPISEHNRLYWYRQTLGQGPEFLTYFQNEAQLEKSRLLSDRFSAERPKGSFSTLEIQRTEQGDSAMYLCASSYTEVSEAFFGQGTRLTVV.

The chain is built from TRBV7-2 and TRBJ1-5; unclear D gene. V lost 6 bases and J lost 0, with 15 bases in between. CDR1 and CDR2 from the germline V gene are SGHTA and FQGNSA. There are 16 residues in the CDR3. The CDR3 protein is CASSPSPGNSNQPQHF. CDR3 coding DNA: TGTGCCAGCAGTCCATCCCCCGGGAATAGCAATCAGCCCCAGCATTTT. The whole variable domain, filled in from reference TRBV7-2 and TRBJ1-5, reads GAGVSQSPSNKVTEKGKDVELRCDPISGHTALYWYRQSLGQGLEFLIYFQGNSAPDKSGLPSDRFSAERTGGSVSTLTIQRTQQEDSAVYLCASSPSPGNSNQPQHFGDGTRLSIL.

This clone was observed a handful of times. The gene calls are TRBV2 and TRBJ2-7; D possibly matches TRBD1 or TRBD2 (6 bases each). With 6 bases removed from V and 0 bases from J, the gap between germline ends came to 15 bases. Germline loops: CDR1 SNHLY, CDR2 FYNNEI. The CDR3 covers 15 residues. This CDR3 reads CASSQKGGSSYEQYF. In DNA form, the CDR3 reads TGTGCCAGCAGCCAAAAGGGGGGTAGCTCCTACGAGCAGTACTTC.

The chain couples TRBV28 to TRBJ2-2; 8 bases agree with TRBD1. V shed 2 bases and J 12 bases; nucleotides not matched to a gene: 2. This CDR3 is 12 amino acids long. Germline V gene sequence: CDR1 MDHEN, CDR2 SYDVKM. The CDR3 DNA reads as TGTGCCAGCAGTTTACGACAGGGGAAGCTGTTTTTT. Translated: CASSLRQGKLFF.

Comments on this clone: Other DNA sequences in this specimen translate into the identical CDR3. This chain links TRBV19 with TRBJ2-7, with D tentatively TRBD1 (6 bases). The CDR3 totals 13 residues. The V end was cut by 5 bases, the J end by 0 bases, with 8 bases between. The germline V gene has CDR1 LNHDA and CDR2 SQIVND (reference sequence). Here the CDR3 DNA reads TGTGCCAGTAGTCGGGACAACTCCTACGAGCAGTACTTC. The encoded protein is CASSRDNSYEQYF.

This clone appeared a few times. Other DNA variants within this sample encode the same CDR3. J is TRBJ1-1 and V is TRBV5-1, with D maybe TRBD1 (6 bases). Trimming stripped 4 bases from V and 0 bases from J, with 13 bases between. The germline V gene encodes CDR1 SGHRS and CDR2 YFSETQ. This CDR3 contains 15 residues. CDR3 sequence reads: CASSPRTDLNTEAFF. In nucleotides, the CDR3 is TGCGCCAGCAGCCCCCGGACAGATTTGAACACTGAAGCTTTCTTT.

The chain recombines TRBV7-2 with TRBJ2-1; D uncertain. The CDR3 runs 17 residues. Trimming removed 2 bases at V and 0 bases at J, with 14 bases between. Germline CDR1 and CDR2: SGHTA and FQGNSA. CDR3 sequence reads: CASSLPVRASSYNEQFF. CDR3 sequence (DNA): TGTGCCAGCAGCTTACCCGTCCGGGCCAGCTCCTACAATGAGCAGTTCTTC.

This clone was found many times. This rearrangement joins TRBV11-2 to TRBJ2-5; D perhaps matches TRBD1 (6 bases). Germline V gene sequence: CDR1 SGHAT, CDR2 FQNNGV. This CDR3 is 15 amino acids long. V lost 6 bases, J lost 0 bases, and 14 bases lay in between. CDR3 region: CASRPIQGNQETQYF. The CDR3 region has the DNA TGTGCCAGCAGACCAATACAGGGAAACCAAGAGACCCAGTACTTC.

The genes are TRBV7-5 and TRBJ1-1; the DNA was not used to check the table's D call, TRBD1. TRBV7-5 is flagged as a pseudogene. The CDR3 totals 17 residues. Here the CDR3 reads CVRSSRDREARNTEAFF. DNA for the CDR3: TGTGTCAGAAGCTCCCGGGACAGAGAAGCCCGGAACACTGAAGCTTTCTTT.

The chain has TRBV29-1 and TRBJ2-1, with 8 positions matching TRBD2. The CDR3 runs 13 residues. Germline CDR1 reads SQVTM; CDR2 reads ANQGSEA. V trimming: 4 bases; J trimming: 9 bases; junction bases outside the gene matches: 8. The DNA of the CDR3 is TGCAGCGTTGGGAACGGGAGGGCCGCTGAGCAGTTCTTC. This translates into CSVGNGRAAEQFF.

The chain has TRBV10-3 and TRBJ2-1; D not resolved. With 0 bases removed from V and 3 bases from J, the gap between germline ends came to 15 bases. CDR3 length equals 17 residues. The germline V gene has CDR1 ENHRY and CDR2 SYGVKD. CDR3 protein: CAISESGGRGYYNEQFF. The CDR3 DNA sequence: TGTGCCATCAGTGAGTCAGGTGGGCGCGGCTACTACAATGAGCAGTTCTTC.

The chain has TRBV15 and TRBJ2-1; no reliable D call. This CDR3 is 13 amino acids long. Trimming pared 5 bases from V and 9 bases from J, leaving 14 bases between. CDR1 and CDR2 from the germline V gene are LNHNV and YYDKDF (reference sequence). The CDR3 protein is CATSSLGPTEQFF. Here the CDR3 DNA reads TGTGCCACCAGCTCGCTCGGGCCCACTGAGCAGTTCTTC.

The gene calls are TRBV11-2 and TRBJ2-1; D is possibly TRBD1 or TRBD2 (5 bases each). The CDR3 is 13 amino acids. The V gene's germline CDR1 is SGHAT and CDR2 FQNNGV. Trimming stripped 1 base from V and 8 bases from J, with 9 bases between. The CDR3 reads CASSLVRDHEQFF. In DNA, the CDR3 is TGTGCCAGCAGCTTAGTAAGGGACCATGAGCAGTTCTTC.

This CDR3 is CASSFLRGPQHF. The CDR3 DNA is TGTGCCAGCAGTTTCCTCAGAGGGCCCCAGCATTTT. The chain links TRBV28 to TRBJ1-5; no firm D call. CDR3 length equals 12 residues. The V gene lost 3 bases and the J gene lost 9 bases, with 9 bases spanning the gap. Germline CDR1 and CDR2: MDHEN and SYDVKM.

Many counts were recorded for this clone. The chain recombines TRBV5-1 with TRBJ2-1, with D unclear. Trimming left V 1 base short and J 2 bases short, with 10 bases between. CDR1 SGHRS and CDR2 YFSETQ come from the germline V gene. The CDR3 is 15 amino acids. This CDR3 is CASSLQDVTYNEQFF. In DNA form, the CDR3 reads TGCGCCAGCAGCTTGCAGGACGTAACCTACAATGAGCAGTTCTTC.

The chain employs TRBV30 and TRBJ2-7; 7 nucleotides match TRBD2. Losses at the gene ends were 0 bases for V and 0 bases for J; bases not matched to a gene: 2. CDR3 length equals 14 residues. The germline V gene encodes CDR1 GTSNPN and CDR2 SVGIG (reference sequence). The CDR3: CAWSVGGSSYEQYF. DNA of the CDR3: TGTGCCTGGAGTGTGGGGGGGAGCTCCTACGAGCAGTACTTC. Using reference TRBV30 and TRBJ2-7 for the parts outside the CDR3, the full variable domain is SQTIHQWPATLVQPVGSPLSLECTVEGTSNPNLYWYRQAAGRGLQLLFYSVGIGQISSEVPQNLSASRPQDRQFILSSKKLLLSDSGFYLCAWSVGGSSYEQYFGPGTRLTVT.

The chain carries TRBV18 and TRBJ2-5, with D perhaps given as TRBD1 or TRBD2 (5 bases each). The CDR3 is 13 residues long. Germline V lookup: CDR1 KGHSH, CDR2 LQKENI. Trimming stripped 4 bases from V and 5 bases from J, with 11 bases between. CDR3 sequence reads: CASSRGAKETQYF. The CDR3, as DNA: TGTGCCAGCTCACGAGGGGCGAAGGAGACCCAGTACTTC.

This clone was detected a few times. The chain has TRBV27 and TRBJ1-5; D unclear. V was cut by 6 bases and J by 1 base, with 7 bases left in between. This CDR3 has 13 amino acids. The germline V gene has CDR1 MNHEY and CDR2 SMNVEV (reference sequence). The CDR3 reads CASSLWSNQPQHF. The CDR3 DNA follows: TGTGCCAGCAGCCTCTGGAGCAATCAGCCCCAGCATTTT.